This TCR beta chain emerged from a study of cytomegalovirus exposure and HLA in healthy donors. Study-wide findings and caveats: The study labeled more than 150 TCR beta chains cytomegalovirus-associated.

The CDR3 totals 17 residues. Germline CDR1 and CDR2: MGHRA and YSYEKL. V was cut by 3 bases and J by 7 bases, with 22 bases left in between. PCR used 60 Vbeta primers and 13 Jbeta primers. Original analysis: A follow-up analysis tallied tens of millions of unique TCR beta chains, about 10 million shared. Sequenced by immunoSEQ multiplex PCR; TCRdb stores in-frame clones only, minus some. Clone size and the V and J calls come from that table; the DNA yielded D and trimming. Among fewer than 350,000 clones listed, 85% to 90% were seen once. In regard to this clone: As yet, its antigen is unknown.

V and J are TRBV4-1 and TRBJ1-3, with TRBD1 as a possible D gene (6 bases). Sequencing was performed on PBMCs. This receptor was taken from a woman aged 18-29 years in good health and CMV-seronegative. The CDR3 loop reads CASSQLNQGNGRNTIYF. CDR3 nucleotides: TGCGCCAGCAGCCAGCTTAATCAGGGGAATGGCCGGAACACCATATATTTT.